This entry features one TCR beta chain sequence. Its antigen remains unidentified. Per donor, approximately 2.5 ml of blood was collected and frozen. The UMIs contained a 6-nucleotide sample barcode. They were added by template switching during cDNA synthesis. For each CDR3 protein, TCRdb gives one entry from its re-call of the 5' RACE reads, without DNA. The repertoire table contains approximately 150,000 distinct CDR3 sequences. Germline V gene data show CDR1 as DFQATT and CDR2 as SNEGSKA (reference sequence). The CDR3 consists of 12 residues. The sample is drawn from a study of monozygotic twins with inflammatory bowel disease. General study results and limits: Compared with healthy co-twins, IBD patients showed reduced TCRbeta repertoire diversity by inverse Simpson.

Sequencing was performed on blood. The chain is built from TRBV20-1 and TRBJ2-5. This receptor was identified in a human donor with ulcerative colitis or Crohn's disease, or a healthy co-twin of an affected twin (not recorded which). The CDR3: CSADPYQETQYF.